This T cell receptor beta chain derives from a study of control samples from healthy donors and cancer patients. Measured with immunoSEQ multiplex PCR; TCRdb has only the in-frame clones, and not every one. This table has about 84,000 clones, approximately 80% appearing once. The ends were cut back, 6 bases at V and 5 bases at J, with 13 bases in the middle. Germline assignment: CDR1 MDHEN and CDR2 SYDVKM. This CDR3 has 13 amino acids. The chain links TRBV28 to TRBJ1-1; D is perhaps TRBD1 (5 bases). Input material: PBMCs. The origin of this receptor is a man aged 55 to 69 with head and neck cancer. This chain's CDR3 is CASRGGRRTEAFF. In DNA, the CDR3 is TGTGCCAGCAGGGGGGGACGGAGGACTGAAGCTTTCTTT. Variable domain in full (rest from reference TRBV28 and TRBJ1-1): DVKVTQSSRYLVKRTGEKVFLECVQDMDHENMFWYRQDPGLGLRLIYFSYDVKMKEKGDIPEGYSVSREKKERFSLILESASTNQTSMYLCASRGGRRTEAFFGQGTRLTVV.